A selection of T cell receptor beta chains follows, all from one sample in a study of T cell responses to AZD1222 COVID-19 vaccine. Method: immunoSEQ multiplex PCR; TCRdb's copy keeps in-frame clones and lacks some. This table holds about 85,000 clones, about 86% found once. Material: peripheral blood, obtained on day 0 of AZD1222 vaccination. The source of these receptors is an adult in good health. The CDR3 runs from the conserved cysteine through the conserved F or W. The D gene is left open where the match is weak. Rows may omit the clone size; those that give it use once, few, many or a size class.

J	D	V	size	DNA	CDR3
TRBJ1-6	TRBD1	TRBV6-5	.	TGTGCCAGCAGATTGGACAGGGGATATAATTCACCCCTCCACTTT	CASRLDRGYNSPLHF
TRBJ1-1	TRBD1	TRBV29-1	.	TGCAGCGTTGTAGGGGACAGGGTTGAAGCTTTCTTT	CSVVGDRVEAFF
TRBJ2-7	.	TRBV24-1	.	TGTGCCACCAGTGGTGGATCACCTTCCTACGAGCAGTACTTC	CATSGGSPSYEQYF
TRBJ2-5	.	TRBV5-1	.	TGCGCCAGCAGCTTGGTTGGCACTGAAGAGACCCAGTACTTC	CASSLVGTEETQYF
TRBJ2-6	TRBD1	TRBV28	.	TGTGCCAGCAGTTTAGGCCCGACAGGGCGGACCAGCACCCCCACTTTC	CASSLGPTGRTSTPTF
TRBJ1-5	.	TRBV15	.	TGTGCCACCAGCAGAGCCCCGGTCGGTAGCAATCAGCCCCAGCATTTT	CATSRAPVGSNQPQHF
TRBJ2-1	TRBD2	TRBV9	once	TGTGCCAGCAGCGCTCCCTGGGGGGGGGTAAATGAGCAGTTCTTC	CASSAPWGGVNEQFF
TRBJ1-4	.	TRBV9	.	TGTGCCAGCAGCCAAGGGGGGGCTTCGAGTGAAAAACTGTTTTTT	CASSQGGASSEKLFF
TRBJ2-1	TRBD2	TRBV10-1	.	TGCGCCAGCAGTCCAAGAACGGGACTAGCGGGAGGGAACAATGAGCAGTTCTTC	CASSPRTGLAGGNNEQFF
TRBJ2-2	TRBD2	TRBV7-2	.	TGTGCCAGCAGCTTAGGACTAGCGGGAGGAGGGAACACCGGGGAGCTGTTTTTT	CASSLGLAGGGNTGELFF